This T cell receptor (beta chain) is from a study of blood T cell repertoires in COVID-19. Study at large: COVID-19 samples, acute and convalescent, were from the United States, Italy and Spain. T cells, B-cell-depleted T cells, or PBMCs provided the cDNA or gDNA that served as material.

Original processing methods: For nucleated cells, counts were estimated from reference gene primer amplification. The method was immunoSEQ multiplex PCR; TCRdb's version includes in-frame clones alone and lacks a portion of them. That table gives V, J and clone size, and the DNA gave D and trimming. Altogether 95,000 to 150,000 clones are present, 82% being singletons, with the ten largest covering roughly 4.3%. This receptor was taken from a woman in her 70s with acute or convalescent COVID-19. Sequencing was done on a sample of peripheral blood.

The CDR3, as DNA: TGTGCCAGCAGCTCTAACCCGGGACTAGCTTCCTACGAGCAGTACTTC. The encoded protein is CASSSNPGLASYEQYF. J is TRBJ2-7 and V is TRBV5-4, with 9 bases aligning to TRBD2. In germline, CDR1 is SGHNT, CDR2 YYREEE (reference sequence). J gave up 1 base and V 3 bases, and 8 bases lay outside the gene matches. The CDR3 totals 16 residues. Supplemented by reference TRBV5-4 and TRBJ2-7, the full variable domain reads ETGVTQSPTHLIKTRGQQVTLRCSSQSGHNTVSWYQQALGQGPQFIFQYYREEENGRGNFPPRFSGLQFPNYSSELNVNALELDDSALYLCASSSNPGLASYEQYFGPGTRLTVT.